This T cell receptor beta chain was identified during a study of neurological immune-mediated disorders. V was pared by 2 bases and J by 3 bases, with 5 bases of the junction left unmatched. From germline, CDR1 is SEHNR and CDR2 FQNEAQ (reference sequence). The CDR3 length is 15 residues. This clonotype was seen repeatedly, ten times or more. Its antigen remains unidentified. One entry per CDR3 protein, called by TCRdb with MiXCR from the 5' RACE reads. Of approximately 89,000 distinct CDR3 sequences in the sample, 3.5% to 5.5% were seen once. This sample's time point: longitudinal time-point 3. Study findings and constraints: Patients with HTLV-1-associated myelopathy showed the most TCR clonal expansion. Those with multiple sclerosis showed the least, falling below healthy controls.

This sequence was found in a woman aged 60-70 years with multiple sclerosis. The chain has TRBV7-9 and TRBJ2-7; the match to TRBD1 covers 9 bases. The source material was PBMCs. The CDR3 loop reads CASSLIGTGSYEQYF. CDR3 DNA: TGTGCCAGCAGCTTAATCGGGACAGGGAGCTACGAGCAGTACTTC.